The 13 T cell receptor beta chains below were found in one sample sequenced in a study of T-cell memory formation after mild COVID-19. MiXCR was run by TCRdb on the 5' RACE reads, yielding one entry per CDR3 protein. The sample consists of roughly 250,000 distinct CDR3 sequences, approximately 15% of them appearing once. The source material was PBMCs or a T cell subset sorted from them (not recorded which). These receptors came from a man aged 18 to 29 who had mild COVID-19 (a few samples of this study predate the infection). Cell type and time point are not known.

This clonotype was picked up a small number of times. The CDR3 spells CASSDYRGMNTEAFF. For the CDR3, the DNA is TGCGCCAGCAGCGACTACAGGGGAATGAACACTGAAGCTTTCTTT. This rearrangement joins TRBV5-1 to TRBJ1-1; TRBD1 matches at 7 bases. The germline V gene has CDR1 SGHRS and CDR2 YFSETQ. V shed 4 bases, J shed 0 bases, and the junction held 6 bases outside the gene matches. CDR3 length equals 15 residues.

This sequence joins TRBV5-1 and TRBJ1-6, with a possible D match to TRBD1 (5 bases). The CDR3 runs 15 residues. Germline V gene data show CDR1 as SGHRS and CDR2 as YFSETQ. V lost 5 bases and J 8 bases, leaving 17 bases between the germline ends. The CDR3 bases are TGCGCCAGCAGGGACTCCGGGACTGGGTATTCACCCCTCCACTTT. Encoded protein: CASRDSGTGYSPLHF.

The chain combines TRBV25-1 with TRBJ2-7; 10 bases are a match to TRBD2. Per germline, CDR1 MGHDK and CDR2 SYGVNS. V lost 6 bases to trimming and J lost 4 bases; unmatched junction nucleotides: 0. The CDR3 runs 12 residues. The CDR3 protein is CASRTSGYEQYF. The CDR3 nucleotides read TGTGCCAGCAGGACTAGCGGGTACGAGCAGTACTTC.

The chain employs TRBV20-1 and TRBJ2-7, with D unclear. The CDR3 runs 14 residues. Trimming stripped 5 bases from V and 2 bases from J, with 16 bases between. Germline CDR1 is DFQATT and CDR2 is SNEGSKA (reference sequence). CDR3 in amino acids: CSAQGQVSTYEQYV. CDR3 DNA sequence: TGCAGTGCTCAAGGGCAGGTCTCTACCTACGAGCAGTACGTC.

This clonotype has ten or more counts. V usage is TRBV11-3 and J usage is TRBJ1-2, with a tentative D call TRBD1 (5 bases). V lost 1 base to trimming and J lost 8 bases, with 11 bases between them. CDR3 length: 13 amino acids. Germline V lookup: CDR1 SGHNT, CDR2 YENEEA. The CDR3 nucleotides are TGTGCCAGCAGCTTAGCAACAGGAACGGGCTACACCTTC. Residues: CASSLATGTGYTF.

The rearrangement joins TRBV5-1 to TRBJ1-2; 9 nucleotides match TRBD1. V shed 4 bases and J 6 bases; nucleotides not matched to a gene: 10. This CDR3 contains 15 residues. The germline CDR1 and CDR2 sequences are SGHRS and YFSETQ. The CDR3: CASSPTPGQGHGYTF. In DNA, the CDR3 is TGCGCCAGCAGCCCGACTCCGGGACAGGGCCATGGCTACACCTTC.

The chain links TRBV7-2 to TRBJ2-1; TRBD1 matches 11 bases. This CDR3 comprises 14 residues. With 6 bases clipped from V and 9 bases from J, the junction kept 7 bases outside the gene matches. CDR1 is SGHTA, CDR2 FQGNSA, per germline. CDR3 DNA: TGTGCCAGCAGGCGGGACAGGGGGATGGGTGAGCAGTTCTTC. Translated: CASRRDRGMGEQFF.

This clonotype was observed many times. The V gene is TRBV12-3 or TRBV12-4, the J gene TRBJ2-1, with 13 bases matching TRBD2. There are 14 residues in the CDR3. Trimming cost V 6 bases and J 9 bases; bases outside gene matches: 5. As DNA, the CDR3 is TGTGCCAGCAGACAACTAGCGGGGGGGATTGAGCAGTTCTTC. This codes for CASRQLAGGIEQFF.

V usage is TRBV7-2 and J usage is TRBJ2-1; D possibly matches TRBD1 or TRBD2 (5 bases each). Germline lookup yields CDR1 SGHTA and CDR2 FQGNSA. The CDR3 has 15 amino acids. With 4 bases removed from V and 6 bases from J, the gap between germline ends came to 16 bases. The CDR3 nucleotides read TGTGCCAGCAGCTCCCGACCGGGACCCCGCAATGAGCAGTTCTTC. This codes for CASSSRPGPRNEQFF.

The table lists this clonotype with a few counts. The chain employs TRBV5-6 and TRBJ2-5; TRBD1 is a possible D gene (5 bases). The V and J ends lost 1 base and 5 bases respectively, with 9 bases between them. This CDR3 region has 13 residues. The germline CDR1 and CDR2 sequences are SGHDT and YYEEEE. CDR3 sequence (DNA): TGTGCCAGCAGCTTGACAGGTTTCGAGACCCAGTACTTC. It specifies CASSLTGFETQYF.

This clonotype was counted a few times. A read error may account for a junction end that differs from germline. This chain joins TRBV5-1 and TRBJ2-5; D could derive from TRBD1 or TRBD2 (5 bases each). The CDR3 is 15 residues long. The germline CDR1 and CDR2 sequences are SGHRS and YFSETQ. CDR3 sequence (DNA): TGCGCCAGCGGCTTGGTCGGGGACCCGGAAGAGACCCAGTACTTC. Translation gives CASGLVGDPEETQYF.

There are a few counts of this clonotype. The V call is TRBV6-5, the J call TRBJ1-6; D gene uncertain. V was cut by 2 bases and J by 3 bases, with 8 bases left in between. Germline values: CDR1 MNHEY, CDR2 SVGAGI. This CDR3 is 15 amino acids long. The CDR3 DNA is TGTGCCAGCAGTTACGAGGGCATCTATAATTCACCCCTCCACTTT. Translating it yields CASSYEGIYNSPLHF.

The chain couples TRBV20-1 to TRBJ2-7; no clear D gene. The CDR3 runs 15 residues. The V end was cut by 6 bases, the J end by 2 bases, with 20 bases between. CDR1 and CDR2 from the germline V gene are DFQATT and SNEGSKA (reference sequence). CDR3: CSARALTRSAYEQYV. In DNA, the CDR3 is TGCAGTGCCCGAGCTTTGACTCGTAGTGCCTACGAGCAGTACGTC.